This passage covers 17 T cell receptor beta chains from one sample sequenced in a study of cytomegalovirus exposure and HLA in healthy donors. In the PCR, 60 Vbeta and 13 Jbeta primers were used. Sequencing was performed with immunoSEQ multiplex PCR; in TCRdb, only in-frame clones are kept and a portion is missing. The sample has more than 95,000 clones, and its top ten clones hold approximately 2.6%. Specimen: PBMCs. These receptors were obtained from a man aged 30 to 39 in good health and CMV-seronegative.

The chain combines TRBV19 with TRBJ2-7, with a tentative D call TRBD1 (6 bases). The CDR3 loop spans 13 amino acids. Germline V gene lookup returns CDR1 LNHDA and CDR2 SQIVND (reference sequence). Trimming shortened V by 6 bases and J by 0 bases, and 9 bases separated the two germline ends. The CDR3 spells CASSRTVSYEQYF. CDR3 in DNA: TGTGCCAGTAGCCGGACAGTCTCCTACGAGCAGTACTTC.

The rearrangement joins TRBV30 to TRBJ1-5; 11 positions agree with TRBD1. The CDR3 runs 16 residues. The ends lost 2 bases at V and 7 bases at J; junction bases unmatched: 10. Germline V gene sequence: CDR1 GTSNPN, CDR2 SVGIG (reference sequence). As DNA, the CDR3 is TGTGCCTGGAGTAGTTCCAGGACAGGGGGCGACCAGCCCCAGCATTTT. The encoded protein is CAWSSSRTGGDQPQHF.

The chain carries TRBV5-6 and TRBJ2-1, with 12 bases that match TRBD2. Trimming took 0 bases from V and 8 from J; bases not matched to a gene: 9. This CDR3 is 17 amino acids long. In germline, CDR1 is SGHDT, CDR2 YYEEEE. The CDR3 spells CASSLGLAGGPKDEQFF. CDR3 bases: TGTGCCAGCAGCTTGGGGCTAGCGGGAGGGCCAAAGGATGAGCAGTTCTTC.

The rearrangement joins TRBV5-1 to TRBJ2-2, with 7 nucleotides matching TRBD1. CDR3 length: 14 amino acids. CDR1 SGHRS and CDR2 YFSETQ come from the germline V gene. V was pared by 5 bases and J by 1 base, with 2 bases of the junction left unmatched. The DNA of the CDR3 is TGCGCCAGCAGGGGGACAGAGAACACCGGGGAGCTGTTTTTT. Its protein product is CASRGTENTGELFF. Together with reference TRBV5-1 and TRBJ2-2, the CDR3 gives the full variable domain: KAGVTQTPRYLIKTRGQQVTLSCSPISGHRSVSWYQQTPGQGLQFLFEYFSETQRNKGNFPGRFSGRQFSNSRSEMNVSTLELGDSALYLCASRGTENTGELFFGEGSRLTVL.

The CDR3 here is CAWSSPGANYNGYTF. The CDR3 bases are TGTGCCTGGAGTTCCCCAGGGGCCAACTATAATGGCTACACCTTC. This rearrangement joins TRBV30 to TRBJ1-2; D possibly corresponds to TRBD1 (6 bases). Germline V gene data show CDR1 as GTSNPN and CDR2 as SVGIG (reference sequence). The CDR3 sequence is 15 residues long. Trimming pared 2 bases from V and 6 bases from J, leaving 19 bases between.

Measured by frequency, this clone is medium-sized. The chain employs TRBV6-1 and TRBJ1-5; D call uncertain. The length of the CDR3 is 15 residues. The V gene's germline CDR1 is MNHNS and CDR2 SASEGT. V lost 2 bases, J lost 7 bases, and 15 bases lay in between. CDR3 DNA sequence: TGTGCCAGCAGTGAAAGAGTCGAACCGAGGCAGCCCCAGCATTTT. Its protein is CASSERVEPRQPQHF.

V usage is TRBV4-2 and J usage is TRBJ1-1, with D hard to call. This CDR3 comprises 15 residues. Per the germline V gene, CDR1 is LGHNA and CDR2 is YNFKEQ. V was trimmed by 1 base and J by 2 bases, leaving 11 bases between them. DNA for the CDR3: TGTGCCAGCAGCCAAGGGTCCCTATTTAACACTGAAGCTTTCTTT. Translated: CASSQGSLFNTEAFF.

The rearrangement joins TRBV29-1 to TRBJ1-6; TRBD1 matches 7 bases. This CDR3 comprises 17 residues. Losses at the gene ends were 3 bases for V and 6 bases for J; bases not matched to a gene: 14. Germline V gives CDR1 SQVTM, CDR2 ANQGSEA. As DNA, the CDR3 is TGCAGCGTTGAGCATAACAGGGGCCCTCAGGGTAATTCACCCCTCCACTTT. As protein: CSVEHNRGPQGNSPLHF.

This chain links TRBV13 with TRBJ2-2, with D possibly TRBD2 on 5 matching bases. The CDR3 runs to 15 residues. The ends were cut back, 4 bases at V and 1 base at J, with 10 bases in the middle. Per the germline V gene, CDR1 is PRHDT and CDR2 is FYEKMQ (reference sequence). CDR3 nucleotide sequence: TGTGCCAGCAGCTCGCCGGGATTGAACACCGGGGAGCTGTTTTTT. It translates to CASSSPGLNTGELFF.

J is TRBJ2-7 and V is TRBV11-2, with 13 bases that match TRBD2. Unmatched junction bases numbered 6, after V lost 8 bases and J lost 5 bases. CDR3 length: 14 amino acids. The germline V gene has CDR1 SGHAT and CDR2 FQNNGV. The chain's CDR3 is CASQNGLAGDEQYF. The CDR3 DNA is TGTGCCAGCCAAAACGGACTAGCGGGAGACGAGCAGTACTTC.

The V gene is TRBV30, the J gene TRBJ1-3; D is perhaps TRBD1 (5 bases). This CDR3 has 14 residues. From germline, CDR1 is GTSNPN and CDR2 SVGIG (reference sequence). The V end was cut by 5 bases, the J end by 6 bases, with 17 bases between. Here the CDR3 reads CAWGRAGRENTIYF. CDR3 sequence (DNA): TGTGCCTGGGGGAGGGCAGGGCGAGAAAACACCATATATTTT.

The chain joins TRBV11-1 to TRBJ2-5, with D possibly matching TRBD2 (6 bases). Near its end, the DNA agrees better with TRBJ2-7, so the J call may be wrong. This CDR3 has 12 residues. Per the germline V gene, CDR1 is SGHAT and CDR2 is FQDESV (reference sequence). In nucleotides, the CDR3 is TGTGCCAGCAGCTCGGAGGGGTTCGAGCAGTACTTC. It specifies CASSSEGFEQYF.

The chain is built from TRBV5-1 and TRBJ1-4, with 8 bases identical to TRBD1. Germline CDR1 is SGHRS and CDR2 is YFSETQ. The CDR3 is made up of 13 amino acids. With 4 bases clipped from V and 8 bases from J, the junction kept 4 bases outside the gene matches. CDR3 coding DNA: TGCGCCAGCAGCATTACAGGGGGAGAAAAACTGTTTTTT. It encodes CASSITGGEKLFF.

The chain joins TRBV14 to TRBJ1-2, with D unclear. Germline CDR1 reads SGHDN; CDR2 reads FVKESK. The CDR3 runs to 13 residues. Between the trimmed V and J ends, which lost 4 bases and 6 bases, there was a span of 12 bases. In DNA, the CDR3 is TGTGCCAGCAGCCTGTCAGAAGTTGATGGCTACACCTTC. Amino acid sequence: CASSLSEVDGYTF.

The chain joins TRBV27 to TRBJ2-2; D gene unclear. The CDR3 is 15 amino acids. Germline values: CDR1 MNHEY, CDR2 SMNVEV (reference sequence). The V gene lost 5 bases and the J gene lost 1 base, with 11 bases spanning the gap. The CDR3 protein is CASSPTEMNTGELFF. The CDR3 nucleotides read TGTGCCAGCAGTCCGACGGAGATGAACACCGGGGAGCTGTTTTTT.

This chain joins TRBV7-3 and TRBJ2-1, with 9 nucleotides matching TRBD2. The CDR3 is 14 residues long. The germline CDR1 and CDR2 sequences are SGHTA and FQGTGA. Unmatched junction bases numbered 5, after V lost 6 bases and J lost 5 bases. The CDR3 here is CASSLAGYNNEQFF. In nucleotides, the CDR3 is TGTGCCAGCAGTCTAGCGGGATATAACAATGAGCAGTTCTTC.

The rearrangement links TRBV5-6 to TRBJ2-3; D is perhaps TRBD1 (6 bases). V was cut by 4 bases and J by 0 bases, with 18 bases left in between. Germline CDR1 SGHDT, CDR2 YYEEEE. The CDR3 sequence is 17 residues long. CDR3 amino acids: CASSPRGAGVSTDTQYF. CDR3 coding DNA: TGTGCCAGCAGCCCCCGGGGCGCAGGGGTCAGCACAGATACGCAGTATTTT. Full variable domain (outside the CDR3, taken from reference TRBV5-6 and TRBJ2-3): DAGVTQSPTHLIKTRGQQVTLRCSPKSGHDTVSWYQQALGQGPQFIFQYYEEEERQRGNFPDRFSGHQFPNYSSELNVNALLLGDSALYLCASSPRGAGVSTDTQYFGPGTRLTVL.